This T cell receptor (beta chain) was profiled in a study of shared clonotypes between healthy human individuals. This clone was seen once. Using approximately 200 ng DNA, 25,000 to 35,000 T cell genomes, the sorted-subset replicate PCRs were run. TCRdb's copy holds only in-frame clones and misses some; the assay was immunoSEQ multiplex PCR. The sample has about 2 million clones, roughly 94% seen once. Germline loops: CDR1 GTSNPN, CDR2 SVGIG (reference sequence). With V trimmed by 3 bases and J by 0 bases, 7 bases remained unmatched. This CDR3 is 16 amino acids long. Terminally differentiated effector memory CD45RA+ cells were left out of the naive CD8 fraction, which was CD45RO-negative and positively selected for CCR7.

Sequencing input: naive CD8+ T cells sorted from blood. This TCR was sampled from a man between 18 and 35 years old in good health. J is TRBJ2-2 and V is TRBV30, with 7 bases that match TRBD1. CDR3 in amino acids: CAWRPGQPSNTGELFF. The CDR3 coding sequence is TGTGCCTGGAGGCCGGGACAGCCCTCGAACACCGGGGAGCTGTTTTTT. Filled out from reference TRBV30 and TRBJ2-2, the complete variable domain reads SQTIHQWPATLVQPVGSPLSLECTVEGTSNPNLYWYRQAAGRGLQLLFYSVGIGQISSEVPQNLSASRPQDRQFILSSKKLLLSDSGFYLCAWRPGQPSNTGELFFGEGSRLTVL.